A selection of T cell receptor beta chains follows, all from one sample in a study of identical twins. Each CDR3 protein gets one entry after TCRdb re-called the 5' RACE reads with MiXCR. There are roughly 1,500,000 distinct CDR3 sequences in the sample; roughly 35% occur only once, and about 0.27% lies in the top ten. Sequenced sample: cord blood. These TCRs come from a newborn girl in good health. Both conserved end residues are part of each CDR3. The order of the fields is V gene, CDR3 length, D gene, J gene, clone size, CDR3 protein, CDR3 DNA. D genes are given only for firm matches. The listing skips clone size in some rows; elsewhere it reads once, few, many or a size class.

v_gene: TRBV19
len: 14
d_gene: .
j_gene: TRBJ1-2
abundance: .
CDR3aa: CASSIRQALYGYTF
CDR3nt: TGTGCCAGTAGTATCAGACAGGCCTTATATGGCTACACCTTC

v_gene: TRBV20-1
len: 15
d_gene: TRBD2
j_gene: TRBJ2-7
abundance: .
CDR3aa: CSARPRLAGLYEQYF
CDR3nt: TGCAGTGCTAGGCCTCGACTAGCGGGCCTCTACGAGCAGTACTTC

v_gene: TRBV20-1
len: 12
d_gene: .
j_gene: TRBJ2-5
abundance: few
CDR3aa: CSASESQGTQYF
CDR3nt: TGCAGTGCTAGTGAGTCCCAAGGGACCCAGTACTTC

v_gene: TRBV2
len: 13
d_gene: .
j_gene: TRBJ2-5
abundance: .
CDR3aa: CASSLLGLNEQYF
CDR3nt: TGTGCCAGCAGTTTGCTAGGTCTCAATGAGCAGTACTTC

v_gene: TRBV20-1
len: 15
d_gene: .
j_gene: TRBJ1-1
abundance: few
CDR3aa: CSATLGSTGNTEAFF
CDR3nt: TGCAGTGCTACCCTCGGGTCGACAGGGAACACTGAAGCTTTCTTT

v_gene: TRBV20-1
len: 17
d_gene: TRBD2
j_gene: TRBJ2-3
abundance: .
CDR3aa: CSARDWLAGGSTETQYF
CDR3nt: TGCAGTGCTAGAGATTGGCTAGCGGGGGGGAGCACAGAGACGCAGTATTTT

v_gene: TRBV3-1
len: 16
d_gene: .
j_gene: TRBJ2-4
abundance: few
CDR3aa: CASSLDAGAFLKQQYF
CDR3nt: TGTGCCAGCAGCCTTGATGCAGGGGCTTTTCTTAAACAGCAGTACTTC

v_gene: TRBV2
len: 14
d_gene: .
j_gene: TRBJ1-2
abundance: .
CDR3aa: CASTATGLNYGYTF
CDR3nt: TGTGCCAGCACTGCGACAGGTCTTAACTATGGCTACACCTTC

v_gene: TRBV20-1
len: 15
d_gene: .
j_gene: TRBJ2-1
abundance: few
CDR3aa: CSARAPGRLNNEQFF
CDR3nt: TGCAGTGCTAGAGCCCCGGGTCGTCTAAACAATGAGCAGTTCTTC

v_gene: TRBV27
len: 15
d_gene: .
j_gene: TRBJ2-1
abundance: few
CDR3aa: CASTGAESSYNEQFF
CDR3nt: TGTGCCAGCACCGGAGCGGAGAGCTCCTACAATGAGCAGTTCTTC

v_gene: TRBV7-9
len: 14
d_gene: .
j_gene: TRBJ1-2
abundance: once
CDR3aa: CASSLFKDNYGYTF
CDR3nt: TGTGCCAGCAGCCTCTTTAAAGATAACTATGGCTACACCTTC

v_gene: TRBV12-3/TRBV12-4
len: 14
d_gene: .
j_gene: TRBJ1-5
abundance: .
CDR3aa: CASSFGASQQPQHF
CDR3nt: TGTGCCAGCAGTTTTGGCGCCAGCCAACAGCCCCAGCATTTT

v_gene: TRBV2
len: 15
d_gene: TRBD1
j_gene: TRBJ1-4
abundance: .
CDR3aa: CASSELGQGAEKLFF
CDR3nt: TGTGCCAGCAGTGAGCTGGGACAGGGGGCTGAAAAACTGTTTTTT

v_gene: TRBV3-1
len: 17
d_gene: .
j_gene: TRBJ2-3
abundance: few
CDR3aa: CASSQDWIAVSTDTQYF
CDR3nt: TGTGCCAGCAGCCAAGATTGGATAGCGGTTAGCACAGATACGCAGTATTTT

v_gene: TRBV10-3
len: 17
d_gene: TRBD1
j_gene: TRBJ1-2
abundance: few
CDR3aa: CAISESVARQGNYGYTF
CDR3nt: TGTGCCATCAGTGAGTCTGTTGCGCGACAGGGGAACTATGGCTACACCTTC

v_gene: TRBV5-1
len: 15
d_gene: .
j_gene: TRBJ2-1
abundance: .
CDR3aa: CASSLRGTGTNEQFF
CDR3nt: TGCGCCAGCAGCTTGCGTGGGACCGGGACCAATGAGCAGTTCTTC

v_gene: TRBV28
len: 16
d_gene: .
j_gene: TRBJ2-7
abundance: .
CDR3aa: CASSLGGQLFSYEQYF
CDR3nt: TGTGCCAGCAGTTTAGGGGGACAACTCTTCTCCTACGAGCAGTACTTC